This T cell receptor beta chain stems from a study of blood T cell repertoires in COVID-19. Under the authors' procedure: Cell counts per sample came from amplifying reference gene primers. Measured with immunoSEQ multiplex PCR; TCRdb has only the in-frame clones, and not every one. The V and J calls and clone size were taken over from that table, and D and trimming were inferred from the DNA. The sample shows some 180,000 clones, 70% to 90% of them seen only once. The length of the CDR3 is 14 residues. The junction had 2 bases not matched to a gene; V was cut back by 1 base and J by 5 bases. Germline V gene data show CDR1 as SGHRS and CDR2 as YFSETQ.

Material for sequencing was PBMCs or T cells enriched from blood (not recorded which). The chain combines TRBV5-1 with TRBJ1-4, with 7 bases fitting TRBD1. The clonotype originates from a woman aged 35 to 49 in a cohort exposed to, infected with or recovered from COVID-19 (not recorded which). The CDR3 region is CASSLSRGNEKLFF. CDR3 sequence (DNA): TGCGCCAGCAGCTTGTCCAGGGGGAATGAAAAACTGTTTTTT.